Below are 14 T cell receptor beta chains sequenced from a single sample in a study of control samples from healthy donors and cancer patients. Clones were read by immunoSEQ multiplex PCR, and TCRdb kept only the in-frame ones, dropping some. This sample has about 140,000 clones, with more than 85% found just once. The sample was blood. All receptors come from a young man in good health.

This chain uses TRBV6-6 with TRBJ2-3, with D uncertain. Looked up from germline, CDR1 is MNHNY and CDR2 is SVGAGI (reference sequence). The CDR3 is 12 residues long. The germline V and J ends were trimmed by 5 bases and 5 bases, with 8 bases remaining between them. The CDR3 loop reads CASSPLGDTQYF. The CDR3 nucleotides read TGTGCCAGCAGTCCCCTTGGAGATACGCAGTATTTT.

This sequence joins TRBV12-3 or TRBV12-4 and TRBJ1-2, with D maybe TRBD1 (6 bases). The CDR3 is 13 amino acids. V lost 3 bases and J lost 6, with 11 bases in between. The CDR3 reads CASSFGGADGYTF. The CDR3 nucleotides read TGTGCCAGCAGTTTCGGGGGGGCGGATGGCTACACCTTC.

This clone turned up a few times. The rearrangement links TRBV11-2 to TRBJ2-3; D gene unclear. CDR1 SGHAT and CDR2 FQNNGV come from the germline V gene. This CDR3 is built from 13 residues. Trimming cost V 8 bases and J 2 bases, with 11 bases left between them. The CDR3 DNA reads TGTGCCAGCCGGGCAGGCGTCACAGATACGCAGTATTTT. Translated: CASRAGVTDTQYF.

The chain is built from TRBV9 and TRBJ1-1; 11 bases match TRBD1. CDR3 length equals 14 residues. CDR1 is SGDLS, CDR2 YYNGEE, per germline. Germline trimming cut 5 bases from V and 4 bases from J; bases unmatched to any gene: 4. Here the CDR3 reads CASRKDRGPTEAFF. Written as DNA, the CDR3 is TGTGCCAGCAGGAAGGACAGGGGGCCCACTGAAGCTTTCTTT.

V and J are TRBV5-4 and TRBJ2-7; D not certain. The germline V gene has CDR1 SGHNT and CDR2 YYREEE (reference sequence). V lost 2 bases, J lost 4 bases, and 7 bases lay in between. The CDR3 is 12 amino acids. CDR3 protein: CASSFDIYEQYF. The CDR3 bases are TGTGCCAGCAGCTTTGATATTTACGAGCAGTACTTC.

The gene calls are TRBV4-2 and TRBJ2-7, with unresolved D. Germline CDR1 and CDR2: LGHNA and YNFKEQ. Trimming shortened V by 0 bases and J by 1 base, and 7 bases separated the two germline ends. This CDR3 spans 14 amino acids. The CDR3 protein is CASSQESASYEQYF. The CDR3 nucleotides are TGTGCCAGCAGCCAAGAATCGGCTTCCTACGAGCAGTACTTC.

The V call is TRBV11-2, the J call TRBJ2-7; D remains unclear. This CDR3 is built from 13 residues. With 1 base removed from V and 2 bases from J, the gap between germline ends came to 6 bases. CDR1 is SGHAT, CDR2 FQNNGV, per germline. CDR3 sequence (DNA): TGTGCCAGCAGCTTAGGGTCGACCTACGAGCAGTACTTC. This sequence encodes CASSLGSTYEQYF.

The rearrangement uses TRBV7-2 and TRBJ2-2; unclear D gene. The CDR3 is 16 residues long. Trimming left V 6 bases short and J 5 bases short, with 19 bases between. The V gene's germline CDR1 is SGHTA and CDR2 FQGNSA. CDR3 coding DNA: TGTGCCAGCAGTCGAGAGCCCACCACCGGAACCGGGGAGCTGTTTTTT. It codes for CASSREPTTGTGELFF.

J is TRBJ1-1 and V is TRBV21-1; TRBD1, as called in the table, went unchecked against the DNA. TRBV21-1 has pseudogene status. The CDR3 has 14 residues. The CDR3 DNA follows: TGTGCCAGCAGCAATAAAGACAGGGCACCTGAAGCTTTCTTT. Protein: CASSNKDRAPEAFF.

V gene TRBV6-4 combines with J gene TRBJ1-3; D is undetermined. V was shortened by 0 bases and J by 4 bases, with 19 bases between the two germline ends. The V gene's germline CDR1 is MRHNA and CDR2 SNTAGT. The CDR3 runs 18 residues. DNA of the CDR3: TGTGCCAGCAGTGACTCGCGACATCACCCGCTGTCAGGAAACACCATATATTTT. This translates into CASSDSRHHPLSGNTIYF.

The chain recombines TRBV5-1 with TRBJ2-1, with 9 bases lining up with TRBD2. V was pared by 4 bases and J by 7 bases, with 9 bases of the junction left unmatched. The germline CDR1 and CDR2 sequences are SGHRS and YFSETQ. The CDR3 contains 15 residues. CDR3 amino acids: CASSPAGGLSNEQFF. CDR3 nucleotide sequence: TGCGCCAGCAGCCCGGCGGGGGGGCTCAGTAATGAGCAGTTCTTC.

This clone is medium-sized (0.01 to 0.1%). This sequence joins TRBV9 and TRBJ2-3; perhaps TRBD2 as D (6 bases). In germline, CDR1 is SGDLS, CDR2 YYNGEE. V lost 0 bases and J lost 1, with 15 bases in between. The CDR3 runs 17 residues. The CDR3 region is CASSVEVSGRGTDTQYF. The CDR3 nucleotides read TGTGCCAGCAGCGTAGAGGTTAGCGGTAGGGGCACAGATACGCAGTATTTT.

V gene TRBV2 combines with J gene TRBJ1-1, with 8 bases fitting TRBD1. Per germline, CDR1 SNHLY and CDR2 FYNNEI. With 3 bases clipped from V and 0 bases from J, the junction kept 3 bases outside the gene matches. This CDR3 has 15 residues. This chain's CDR3 is CASSEWTGMNTEAFF. The CDR3 bases are TGTGCCAGCAGTGAGTGGACAGGGATGAACACTGAAGCTTTCTTT.

The chain recombines TRBV15 with TRBJ2-1; D is uncertain. The CDR3 runs to 12 residues. CDR1 is LNHNV and CDR2 is YYDKDF in the germline V gene (reference sequence). V shed 3 bases and J shed 7 bases, with 7 bases lying between them. CDR3: CATSRQVNEQFF. CDR3 bases: TGTGCCACCAGCAGGCAGGTGAATGAGCAGTTCTTC. The complete variable domain, with remaining parts taken from reference TRBV15 and TRBJ2-1, reads DAMVIQNPRYQVTQFGKPVTLSCSQTLNHNVMYWYQQKSSQAPKLLFHYYDKDFNNEADTPDNFQSRRPNTSFCFLDIRSPGLGDTAMYLCATSRQVNEQFFGPGTRLTVL.